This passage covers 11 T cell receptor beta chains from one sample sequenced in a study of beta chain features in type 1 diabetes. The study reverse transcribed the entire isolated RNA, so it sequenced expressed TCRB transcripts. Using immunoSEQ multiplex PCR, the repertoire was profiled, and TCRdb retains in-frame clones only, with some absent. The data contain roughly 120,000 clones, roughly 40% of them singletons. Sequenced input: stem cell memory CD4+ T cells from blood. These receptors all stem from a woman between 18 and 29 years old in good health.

The CDR3 DNA is TGTGCCAGCAGCCCCCAACAGGGGATGGGCTATGGCTACACCTTC. Protein: CASSPQQGMGYGYTF. This chain joins TRBV28 and TRBJ1-2; 7 bases agree with TRBD1. Losses at the gene ends were 6 bases for V and 4 bases for J; bases not matched to a gene: 11. CDR3 length: 15 residues. From germline, CDR1 is MDHEN and CDR2 SYDVKM.

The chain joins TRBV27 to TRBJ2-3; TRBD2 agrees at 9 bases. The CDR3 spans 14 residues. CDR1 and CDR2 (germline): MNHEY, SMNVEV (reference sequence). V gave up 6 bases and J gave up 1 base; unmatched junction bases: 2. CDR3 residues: CASSRTSGTDTQYF. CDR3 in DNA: TGTGCCAGCAGCCGGACTAGCGGCACAGATACGCAGTATTTT.

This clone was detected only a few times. The CDR3 here is CASSDFWDSPTDTQYF. CDR3 DNA sequence: TGTGCCAGCAGTGACTTCTGGGACAGCCCCACAGATACGCAGTATTTT. J is TRBJ2-3 and V is TRBV6-1, with 7 positions matching TRBD1. The CDR3 length is 16 residues. V lost 3 bases to trimming and J lost 2 bases; unmatched junction nucleotides: 8. Germline V lookup: CDR1 MNHNS, CDR2 SASEGT.

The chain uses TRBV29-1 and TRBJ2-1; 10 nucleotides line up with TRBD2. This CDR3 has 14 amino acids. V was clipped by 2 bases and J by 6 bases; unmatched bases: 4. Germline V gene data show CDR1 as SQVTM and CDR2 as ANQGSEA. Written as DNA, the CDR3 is TGCAGCGTTGAATTGTCTAGCGGGAGCAATGAGCAGTTCTTC. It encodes CSVELSSGSNEQFF.

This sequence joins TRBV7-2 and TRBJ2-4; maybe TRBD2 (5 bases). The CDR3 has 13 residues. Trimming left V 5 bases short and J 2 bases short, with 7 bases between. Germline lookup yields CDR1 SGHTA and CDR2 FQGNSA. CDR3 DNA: TGTGCCAGCAGCCGAGGGACCAAAAACATTCAGTACTTC. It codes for CASSRGTKNIQYF.

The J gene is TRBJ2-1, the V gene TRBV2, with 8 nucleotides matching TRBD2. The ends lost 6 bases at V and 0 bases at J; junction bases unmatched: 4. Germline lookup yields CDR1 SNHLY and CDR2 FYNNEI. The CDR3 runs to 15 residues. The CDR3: CASSAGTSSYNEQFF. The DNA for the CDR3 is TGTGCCAGCAGCGCCGGGACTAGCTCCTACAATGAGCAGTTCTTC.

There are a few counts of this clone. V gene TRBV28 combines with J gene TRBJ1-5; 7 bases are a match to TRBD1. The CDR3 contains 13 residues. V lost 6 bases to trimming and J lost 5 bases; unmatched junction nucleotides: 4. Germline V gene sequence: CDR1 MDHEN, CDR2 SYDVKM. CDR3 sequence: CASRRTGDQPQHF. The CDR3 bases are TGTGCCAGCAGACGGACAGGCGATCAGCCCCAGCATTTT.

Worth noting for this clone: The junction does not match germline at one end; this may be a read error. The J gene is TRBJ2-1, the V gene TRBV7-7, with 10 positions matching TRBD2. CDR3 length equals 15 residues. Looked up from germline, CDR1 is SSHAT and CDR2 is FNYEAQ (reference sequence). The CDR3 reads CASSLRLAGDNEQFF. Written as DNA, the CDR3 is TGTGCTAGCAGCTTAAGGCTAGCGGGAGACAATGAGCAGTTCTTC. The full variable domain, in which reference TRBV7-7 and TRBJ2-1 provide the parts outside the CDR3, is GAGVSQSPRYKVTKRGQDVTLRCDPISSHATLYWYQQALGQGPEFLTYFNYEAQPDKSGLPSDRFSAERPEGSISTLTIQRTEQRDSAMYRCASSLRLAGDNEQFFGPGTRLTVL.

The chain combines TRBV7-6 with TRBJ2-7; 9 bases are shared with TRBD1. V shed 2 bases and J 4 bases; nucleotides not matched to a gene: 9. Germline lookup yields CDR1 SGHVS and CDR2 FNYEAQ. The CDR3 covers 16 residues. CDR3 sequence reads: CASSLWTGDGQYEQYF. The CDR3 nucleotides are TGTGCCAGCAGCTTATGGACAGGGGACGGCCAATACGAGCAGTACTTC.

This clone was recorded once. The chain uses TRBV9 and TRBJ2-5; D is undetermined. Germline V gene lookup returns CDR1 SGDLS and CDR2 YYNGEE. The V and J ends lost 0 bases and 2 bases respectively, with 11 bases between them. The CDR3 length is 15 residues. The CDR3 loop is CASSVAIQQQETQYF. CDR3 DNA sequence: TGTGCCAGCAGCGTAGCCATACAGCAGCAAGAGACCCAGTACTTC.

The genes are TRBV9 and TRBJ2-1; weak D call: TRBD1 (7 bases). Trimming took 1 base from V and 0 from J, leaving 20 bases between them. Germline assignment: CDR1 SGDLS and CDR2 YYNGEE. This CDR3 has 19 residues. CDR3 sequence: CASSVLQGSSATSYNEQFF. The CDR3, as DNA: TGTGCCAGCAGCGTATTACAGGGGTCTAGCGCAACCTCCTACAATGAGCAGTTCTTC.